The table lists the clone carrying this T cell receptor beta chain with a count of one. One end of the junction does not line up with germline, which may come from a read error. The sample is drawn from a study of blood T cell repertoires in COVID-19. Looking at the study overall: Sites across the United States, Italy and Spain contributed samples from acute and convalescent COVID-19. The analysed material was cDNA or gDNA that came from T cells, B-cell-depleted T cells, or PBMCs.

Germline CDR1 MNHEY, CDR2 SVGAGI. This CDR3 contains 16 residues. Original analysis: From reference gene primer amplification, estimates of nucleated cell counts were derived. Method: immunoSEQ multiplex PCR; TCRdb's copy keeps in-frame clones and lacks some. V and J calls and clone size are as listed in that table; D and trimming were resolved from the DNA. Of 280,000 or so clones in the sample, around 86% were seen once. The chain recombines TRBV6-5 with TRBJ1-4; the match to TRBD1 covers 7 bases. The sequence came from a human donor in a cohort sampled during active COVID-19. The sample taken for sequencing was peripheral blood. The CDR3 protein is CASSYSMDRSFEKLFF. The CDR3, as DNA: TGTGCTAGCAGTTACTCGATGGACAGGAGCTTTGAAAAACTGTTTTTT.